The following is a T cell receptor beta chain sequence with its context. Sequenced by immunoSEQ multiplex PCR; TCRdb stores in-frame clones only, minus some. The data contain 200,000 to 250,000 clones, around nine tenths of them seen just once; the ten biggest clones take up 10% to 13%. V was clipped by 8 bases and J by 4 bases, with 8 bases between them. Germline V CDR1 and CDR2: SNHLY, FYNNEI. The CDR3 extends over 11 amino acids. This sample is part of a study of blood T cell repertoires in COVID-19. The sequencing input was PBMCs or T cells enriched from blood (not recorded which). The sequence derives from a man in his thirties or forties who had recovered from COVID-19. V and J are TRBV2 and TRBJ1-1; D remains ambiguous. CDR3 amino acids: CASYSSTEAFF. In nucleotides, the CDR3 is TGTGCCAGCTATTCTTCCACTGAAGCTTTCTTT.